The next 25 T cell receptor beta chains were all read from a single sample in a study of radiotherapy plus CTLA-4 blockade in lung cancer listed by TCRdb under 2018. Library creation used the immunoSEQ multiplex PCR assay. TCRdb provides this immuneACCESS table in a form limited to in-frame rearrangements. Some clones are lacking; in checked studies, under half of them reflect an unresolved V gene, and why the rest are absent is not known. This sample comprises 89,000 or so clones, around 86% of them detected only once. The ten largest clones represent 3% to 3.5% of the sample. The source was peripheral blood, collected from a patient treated with radiotherapy plus ipilimumab. The receptors stem from a human donor with non-small cell lung cancer who had a partial response to radiotherapy plus ipilimumab.

This sequence joins TRBV28 and TRBJ1-3; D call uncertain. V lost 4 bases and J 3 bases, leaving 10 bases between the germline ends. The germline V gene encodes CDR1 MDHEN and CDR2 SYDVKM. This CDR3 is 14 amino acids long. The CDR3 bases are TGTGCCAGCAGTTCCCCCGGGGTTGGAAACACCATATATTTT. Translated: CASSSPGVGNTIYF.

The genes are TRBV9 and TRBJ2-7, with a possible D match to TRBD2 (7 bases). The CDR3 covers 16 residues. Trimming cost V 0 bases and J 0 bases, with 13 bases left between them. Germline loops: CDR1 SGDLS, CDR2 YYNGEE. The CDR3 DNA sequence: TGTGCCAGCAGCGTAGGGGAGGGGGGTAGCTCCTACGAGCAGTACTTC. Translated, it gives CASSVGEGGSSYEQYF.

The chain employs TRBV21-1 and TRBJ1-4. TRBV21-1 is annotated as a pseudogene. This CDR3 has 19 residues. In nucleotides, the CDR3 is TGTGCCAGCAGCAAAGCGCGTGGAGGCCAACCTCTCCGAGGGGAAAAACTGTTTTTT. Amino acid sequence: CASSKARGGQPLRGEKLFF.

The genes are TRBV2 and TRBJ1-5, with D possibly being TRBD1 (5 bases). Trimming cost V 3 bases and J 4 bases, with 16 bases left between them. The CDR3 contains 16 residues. Germline assignment: CDR1 SNHLY and CDR2 FYNNEI. DNA of the CDR3: TGTGCCAGCAGTGAGGCCTCGGGCACAGGAAATCAGCCCCAGCATTTT. It is translated as CASSEASGTGNQPQHF. Supplemented by reference TRBV2 and TRBJ1-5, the full variable domain reads EPEVTQTPSHQVTQMGQEVILRCVPISNHLYFYWYRQILGQKVEFLVSFYNNEISEKSEIFDDQFSVERPDGSNFTLKIRSTKLEDSAMYFCASSEASGTGNQPQHFGDGTRLSIL.

The rearrangement uses TRBV5-1 and TRBJ2-7; 7 bases are a match to TRBD2. V trimming: 0 bases; J trimming: 3 bases; junction bases outside the gene matches: 3. Per germline, CDR1 SGHRS and CDR2 YFSETQ. The CDR3 totals 14 residues. This CDR3 is CASSLGRERYEQYF. The CDR3 DNA is TGCGCCAGCAGCTTGGGGCGGGAGCGCTACGAGCAGTACTTC.

The chain links TRBV19 to TRBJ2-3; the match to TRBD2 covers 7 bases. The CDR3 is 15 amino acids. Germline CDR1 LNHDA, CDR2 SQIVND (reference sequence). With V trimmed by 5 bases and J by 0 bases, 5 bases remained unmatched. The CDR3 is CASSGLGVSTDTQYF. The CDR3 bases are TGTGCCAGTAGTGGACTAGGGGTTAGCACAGATACGCAGTATTTT.

In its sample, this clone was seen once. The chain recombines TRBV5-6 with TRBJ1-1, with 8 bases identical to TRBD1. V shed 5 bases and J 5 bases; nucleotides not matched to a gene: 8. This CDR3 comprises 14 residues. Germline loops: CDR1 SGHDT, CDR2 YYEEEE. The CDR3 loop is CASSSGTGGTEAFF. CDR3 DNA: TGTGCCAGCAGTTCAGGGACAGGTGGTACTGAAGCTTTCTTT.

A single count supports this clone. The J gene is TRBJ2-1, the V gene TRBV27, with 10 bases fitting TRBD1. With 5 bases clipped from V and 0 bases from J, the junction kept 16 bases outside the gene matches. Looked up from germline, CDR1 is MNHEY and CDR2 is SMNVEV (reference sequence). The length of the CDR3 is 20 residues. CDR3 nucleotides: TGTGCCAGCAGTCGGACTCGACAGGGGGCTCGGCTGGGCTCCTACAATGAGCAGTTCTTC. This translates into CASSRTRQGARLGSYNEQFF.

The rearrangement links TRBV5-4 to TRBJ2-2; TRBD2 might be the D (5 bases). Trimming cost V 4 bases and J 6 bases, with 10 bases left between them. CDR3 length: 13 residues. The V gene's germline CDR1 is SGHNT and CDR2 YYREEE (reference sequence). The CDR3 DNA is TGTGCCAGCAGCATCCAACTAGCCGGGGAGCTGTTTTTT. Translating it yields CASSIQLAGELFF. The entire variable domain, with the rest obtained from reference TRBV5-4 and TRBJ2-2, is as follows: ETGVTQSPTHLIKTRGQQVTLRCSSQSGHNTVSWYQQALGQGPQFIFQYYREEENGRGNFPPRFSGLQFPNYSSELNVNALELDDSALYLCASSIQLAGELFFGEGSRLTVL.

This clone came up once. The V call is TRBV30, the J call TRBJ1-5, with 9 bases fitting TRBD1. The CDR3 consists of 14 residues. V gave up 2 bases and J gave up 4 bases; unmatched junction bases: 3. Germline CDR1 reads GTSNPN; CDR2 reads SVGIG (reference sequence). CDR3 protein: CAWSRGQGNQPQHF. CDR3 sequence (DNA): TGTGCCTGGAGTCGAGGACAGGGGAATCAGCCCCAGCATTTT.

The chain recombines TRBV5-6 with TRBJ2-2; a weak D match, TRBD2 (6 bases). The CDR3 contains 15 residues. The germline V and J ends were trimmed by 2 bases and 1 base, with 9 bases remaining between them. Germline values: CDR1 SGHDT, CDR2 YYEEEE. Written as DNA, the CDR3 is TGTGCCAGCAGCTTTCTAGCGAAGAACACCGGGGAGCTGTTTTTT. This gives the protein CASSFLAKNTGELFF.

This clone has just one count. The V and J genes are TRBV7-9 and TRBJ2-3, with D possibly matching TRBD2 (5 bases). Per the germline V gene, CDR1 is SEHNR and CDR2 is FQNEAQ (reference sequence). The V gene lost 4 bases and the J gene lost 3 bases, with 11 bases spanning the gap. The CDR3 consists of 14 residues. CDR3 sequence: CASSSPGLTDTQYF. CDR3 sequence (DNA): TGTGCCAGCAGCTCGCCGGGATTGACAGATACGCAGTATTTT.

The rearrangement uses TRBV5-1 and TRBJ1-1; the D is unclear. This CDR3 has 14 amino acids. Trimming took 1 base from V and 1 from J, leaving 8 bases between them. Germline V gives CDR1 SGHRS, CDR2 YFSETQ. This CDR3 reads CASSLTTTNTEAFF. The CDR3 DNA sequence: TGCGCCAGCAGCTTGACAACTACGAACACTGAAGCTTTCTTT.

The table lists this clone with a count of one. The chain has TRBV2 and TRBJ2-3; weak D call: TRBD1 (6 bases). Trimming removed 4 bases at V and 10 bases at J, with 18 bases between. CDR3 length: 14 amino acids. Germline assignment: CDR1 SNHLY and CDR2 FYNNEI. The CDR3: CASSVSTGFTAQYF. The CDR3, as DNA: TGTGCCAGCAGTGTTTCCACAGGGTTCACGGCGCAGTATTTT.

The rearrangement uses TRBV7-3 and TRBJ2-3; the match to TRBD2 covers 12 bases. Germline lookup yields CDR1 SGHTA and CDR2 FQGTGA. The CDR3 spans 14 residues. V was clipped by 5 bases and J by 5 bases; unmatched bases: 2. DNA for the CDR3: TGTGCCAGCAGCAAGGGACTAGCGGGAGATACGCAGTATTTT. Translated, it gives CASSKGLAGDTQYF.

This chain connects TRBV28 to TRBJ1-3; 9 bases map to TRBD1. This CDR3 is built from 18 residues. V shed 4 bases, J shed 3 bases, and the junction held 13 bases outside the gene matches. The germline CDR1 and CDR2 sequences are MDHEN and SYDVKM. The CDR3 nucleotides read TGTGCCAGCAGTTCAAAACCGGGACAGGGTGTCTTTGGAAACACCATATATTTT. It specifies CASSSKPGQGVFGNTIYF.

The chain joins TRBV7-9 to TRBJ2-5, with no clear D. Trimming took off 5 bases at V and 5 bases at J, with 6 bases between the two ends. The germline gives CDR1 SEHNR, CDR2 FQNEAQ (reference sequence). This CDR3 has 11 amino acids. The CDR3 sequence: CASSVSETQYF. DNA of the CDR3: TGTGCCAGCAGCGTCTCGGAGACCCAGTACTTC.

This chain links TRBV7-2 with TRBJ2-2, with D possibly being TRBD2 (5 bases). The germline V gene has CDR1 SGHTA and CDR2 FQGNSA. Trimming shortened V by 4 bases and J by 6 bases, and 18 bases separated the two germline ends. The CDR3 is made up of 16 amino acids. CDR3 residues: CASSSPTSARAGELFF. The DNA for the CDR3 is TGTGCCAGCAGCTCCCCGACATCCGCGAGGGCCGGGGAGCTGTTTTTT.

The chain combines TRBV7-7 with TRBJ2-3; D remains ambiguous. The germline V and J ends were trimmed by 0 bases and 6 bases, with 10 bases remaining between them. CDR1 is SSHAT, CDR2 FNYEAQ, per germline (reference sequence). The CDR3 has 14 amino acids. CDR3 sequence: CASSLATGGDTQYF. CDR3 in DNA: TGTGCCAGCAGCTTAGCGACGGGTGGGGATACGCAGTATTTT.

The J gene is TRBJ1-2, the V gene TRBV6-5, with 8 nucleotides matching TRBD1. The CDR3 length is 15 residues. Germline trimming cut 6 bases from V and 7 bases from J; bases unmatched to any gene: 13. Germline CDR1 and CDR2: MNHEY and SVGAGI. Written as DNA, the CDR3 is TGTGCCAGCAGAGGATTACAGGGGGAAGGTCGTGGCTACACCTTC. Translating it yields CASRGLQGEGRGYTF.

The chain couples TRBV6-5 to TRBJ1-2, with 11 nucleotides matching TRBD1. CDR1 MNHEY and CDR2 SVGAGI come from the germline V gene. This CDR3 region has 15 residues. Losses at the gene ends were 2 bases for V and 6 bases for J; bases not matched to a gene: 5. The CDR3 loop is CASSYQDRGRNGYTF. The DNA for the CDR3 is TGTGCCAGCAGTTACCAGGACAGGGGGCGCAATGGCTACACCTTC.

The J gene is TRBJ1-1, the V gene TRBV27; no clear D. Deletions cut 3 bases from V and 3 bases from J, with 8 bases between. The germline V gene encodes CDR1 MNHEY and CDR2 SMNVEV (reference sequence). The CDR3 sequence is 13 residues long. CDR3 amino acids: CASSLNSYTEAFF. In nucleotides, the CDR3 is TGTGCCAGCAGTTTGAACAGCTACACTGAAGCTTTCTTT.

V gene TRBV12-5 combines with J gene TRBJ2-1, with TRBD1 matching 9 bases. The CDR3 runs 15 residues. Unmatched junction bases numbered 8, after V lost 5 bases and J lost 6 bases. The germline V gene encodes CDR1 LGHNT and CDR2 FRNRAP. The CDR3 reads CASGLGQGAINEQFF. The CDR3 DNA sequence: TGTGCTAGTGGTCTGGGACAGGGAGCGATCAATGAGCAGTTCTTC.

This chain uses TRBV5-1 with TRBJ2-2; tentatively, D is TRBD2 (6 bases). The CDR3 is 17 residues long. Germline V lookup: CDR1 SGHRS, CDR2 YFSETQ. V lost 1 base to trimming and J lost 5 bases, with 18 bases between them. In nucleotides, the CDR3 is TGCGCCAGCAGCTTGAATGGCGGGACCTTTGGGACCGGGGAGCTGTTTTTT. Its translation is CASSLNGGTFGTGELFF. Full variable domain (remainder filled in from reference TRBV5-1 and TRBJ2-2): KAGVTQTPRYLIKTRGQQVTLSCSPISGHRSVSWYQQTPGQGLQFLFEYFSETQRNKGNFPGRFSGRQFSNSRSEMNVSTLELGDSALYLCASSLNGGTFGTGELFFGEGSRLTVL.

This chain joins TRBV6-6 and TRBJ1-6; D unclear. This CDR3 region has 14 residues. V lost 8 bases and J 7 bases, leaving 15 bases between the germline ends. From germline, CDR1 is MNHNY and CDR2 SVGAGI (reference sequence). CDR3 residues: CASVAQGFNSPLHF. The CDR3 nucleotides are TGTGCCAGCGTAGCGCAAGGGTTCAATTCACCCCTCCACTTT.